This T cell receptor (beta chain) derives from a study of T-cell memory formation after mild COVID-19. General observations from the study: SARS-CoV-2 specificity was not confirmed for second-wave clones peaking on day 37.

Comment on this clonotype: Its matching antigen is unknown.

TCRalpha and TCRbeta libraries used 5'RACE with constant-segment primers and UMIs. MiXCR, run by TCRdb on the 5' RACE reads, gives a single entry per CDR3 protein. The sample includes more than 350,000 distinct CDR3 sequences, around 21% of them seen just once. Unmatched junction bases numbered 5, after V lost 4 bases and J lost 4 bases. Germline V CDR1 and CDR2: MGHRA, YSYEKL. The CDR3 is 14 residues long. Sequencing was performed on PBMCs or a T cell subset sorted from them (not recorded which). The receptor's source is an adult woman who had mild COVID-19 (a few samples of this study predate the infection). Cell type and time point are not known. The J gene is TRBJ2-3, the V gene TRBV4-1; 7 bases fit TRBD2. The CDR3 sequence: CASSPSGTADTQYF. CDR3 sequence (DNA): TGCGCCAGCAGCCCCAGCGGGACCGCAGATACGCAGTATTTT.